A selection of T cell receptor beta chains follows, all from one sample in a study of T-cell reconstitution after alpha-beta-depleted transplantation in children. TCRdb called the PCR reads again in MiXCR, with one record for every CDR3 protein. The profile shows about 300,000 distinct CDR3 sequences, around a tenth of them singletons. This sample comprised PBMCs, obtained before TCRalphabeta/CD19-depleted stem cell transplant. Receptor source: a boy younger than two with acute myeloid leukemia, due to receive a stem cell transplant. CDR3s include the opening cysteine and the closing phenylalanine or tryptophan.

V	length	J	CDR3
TRBV28	15	TRBJ2-7	CASSFRGRSSYEQYF
TRBV5-1	15	TRBJ2-3	CASSPPGGRTDTQYF
TRBV5-5	15	TRBJ2-7	CASSPSATGYFGQYF
TRBV29-1	12	TRBJ2-7	CSVGRAESEQYF
TRBV12-3/TRBV12-4	16	TRBJ2-1	CASSPIGASWSNEQFF
TRBV14	14	TRBJ2-7	CASSKAVGPYEQYF
TRBV4-3	19	TRBJ2-3	CASSPLEAGGPESTDTQYF
TRBV15	18	TRBJ2-3	CATSARGAGRGRTDTQYF
TRBV12-3/TRBV12-4	15	TRBJ2-1	CASSPRDRGFDEQFF
TRBV9	12	TRBJ2-1	CASSAAQNEQFF
TRBV11-2	17	TRBJ1-5	CASSLEALAASNQPQHF
TRBV9	14	TRBJ2-5	CASSVTSGQETQYF
TRBV7-6	14	TRBJ2-5	CASSPGTGTKTQYF
TRBV9	14	TRBJ1-2	CASSVPGTGGGYTF
TRBV7-9	14	TRBJ1-1	CASSSGQGTTEAFF
TRBV27	13	TRBJ1-4	CASSLVRGEKLFF
TRBV9	13	TRBJ2-7	CASSVLPSYEQYF
TRBV24-1	19	TRBJ2-1	CATSDFRGTGIPSRNEQFF
TRBV18	14	TRBJ2-3	CASSSSQGTDTQYF
TRBV20-1	16	TRBJ2-2	CSARISGAANTGELFF
TRBV12-3/TRBV12-4	15	TRBJ1-6	CASSPGSQNISPLHF
TRBV6-5	15	TRBJ1-4	CASSLLAEGNEKLFF
TRBV25-1	16	TRBJ2-1	CASSERGPSSYNEQFF
TRBV20-1	16	TRBJ1-2	CSARVTRGKANYGYTF
TRBV11-2	14	TRBJ1-1	CASSSNRGRTEAFF
TRBV7-2	16	TRBJ2-3	CASSLALLSGTDTQYF
TRBV9	18	TRBJ2-6	CASSVTGHLRSGANVLTF
TRBV29-1	13	TRBJ1-2	CSVRGDRAYGYTF
TRBV30	13	TRBJ1-2	CAKRKSSGGGYTF
TRBV28	15	TRBJ1-1	CASSLRGHKGTEAFF
TRBV5-1	14	TRBJ2-5	CASSLKKQWETQYF
TRBV28	16	TRBJ2-3	CASSRTSDGSTDTQYF
TRBV29-1	14	TRBJ2-5	CSVEDLGQQETQYF
TRBV7-2	13	TRBJ2-1	CASSDGTFNEQFF
TRBV7-3	16	TRBJ2-4	CASSLQGDGSKNIQYF
TRBV21-1	13	TRBJ2-3	CASSIPGGDTQYF
TRBV28	17	TRBJ1-5	CASSLLLPGPKSQPQHF
TRBV20-1	12	TRBJ1-2	CSARRLGGGYTF
TRBV27	13	TRBJ1-2	CASSPDRSYGYTF
TRBV7-8	15	TRBJ2-7	CASSFPTGRRYEQYF
TRBV19	13	TRBJ2-3	CASSSGLTDTQYF
TRBV12-3/TRBV12-4	16	TRBJ1-4	CASRGPGGIANEKLFF
TRBV6-5	16	TRBJ1-6	CASSYSTGGYNSPLHF
TRBV7-7	14	TRBJ2-7	CASSMGQGPYEQYF
TRBV7-2	17	TRBJ2-1	CASSFSWGLAGGDEQFF
TRBV15	14	TRBJ2-7	CATEGSLTKREQYF
TRBV4-3	16	TRBJ2-2	CASSQGMGPNTGELFF
TRBV6-1	16	TRBJ2-7	CASRPDYRGPSYEQYF
TRBV11-3	15	TRBJ2-3	CASSLRTPTTDTQYF